The rows below give T cell receptor beta chains drawn from one sample of a study of blood T cell repertoires in COVID-19. Assay used: immunoSEQ multiplex PCR; TCRdb lists only in-frame clones, some missing. The sample lists more than 90,000 clones; about 89% were seen once. The specimen sequenced was peripheral blood. The receptors derive from a woman in her 30s with acute or convalescent COVID-19. The CDR3 runs from the conserved cysteine through the conserved F or W. A D gene is named only where the DNA matches it firmly. The listing skips clone size in some rows; elsewhere it reads once, few, many or a size class.

cdr3_nt cdr3_aa clone_size v_call d_call j_call
TGTGCCAGCAGCACCGACAGCCTGACCGAGGTTGGTGAGCAGTTCTTC CASSTDSLTEVGEQFF . TRBV7-8 . TRBJ2-1
TGTGCCAGCAGTTCGGGACTAGCAGTCAAAAACATTCAGTACTTC CASSSGLAVKNIQYF . TRBV2 TRBD2 TRBJ2-4
TGTGCCAGCATCCCCCCAGGAGGGGAGAACTTGTCAGGGTTCTATAATTCACCCCTCCACTTT CASIPPGGENLSGFYNSPLHF . TRBV27 . TRBJ1-6
TGTGCCAGCAGTTCACAGGGGCCCTATGGCTACACCTTC CASSSQGPYGYTF . TRBV28 TRBD1 TRBJ1-2
TGCGCCAGCAGCCACCCCGGGACAGGGGGCGCCTATGGCTACACCTTC CASSHPGTGGAYGYTF . TRBV4-1 TRBD1 TRBJ1-2
TGTGCCAGCAGTTACTGGGGGTCAGGGGGCAATCAGCCCCAGCATTTT CASSYWGSGGNQPQHF few TRBV6-5 . TRBJ1-5
TGTGCCATCAGTGAGTCTTCCGGGACAGATGGCTACACCTTC CAISESSGTDGYTF . TRBV10-3 TRBD1 TRBJ1-2
TGTGCCAGCAGTTTAGGCGGCAGGAGGGCCGCCTACGAGCAGTACTTC CASSLGGRRAAYEQYF . TRBV28 . TRBJ2-7
TGTGCCAGCAGCCCGCGACACAACCTAAATGAGCAGTTCTTC CASSPRHNLNEQFF . TRBV3-1/TRBV3-2 . TRBJ2-1
TGCGCCAGCAGCTTCGGGACAGGGAACGAGCAGTACTTC CASSFGTGNEQYF once TRBV5-1 TRBD1 TRBJ2-7
TGTGCCAGTAGTATACGTCCGTCGAACACCGGGGAGCTGTTTTTT CASSIRPSNTGELFF . TRBV19 . TRBJ2-2
TGTGCCTGGAGTGGCCTACGGTTCTCTGGAAACACCATATATTTT CAWSGLRFSGNTIYF . TRBV30 . TRBJ1-3
TGTGCCTGGAGTGTAAAGGGGGGGGCAGCCCTTCCTTTCTCCTATAATTCACCCCTCCACTTT CAWSVKGGAALPFSYNSPLHF . TRBV30 . TRBJ1-6
TGTGCCATCAGTGAGGGTATTGCGGTTCAAGACTACGAGCAGTACTTC CAISEGIAVQDYEQYF . TRBV10-3 . TRBJ2-7
TGTGCCAGCAGCGAAGAGGGAGGGAGCCCCAACCCGGATACGCAGTATTTT CASSEEGGSPNPDTQYF . TRBV21-1 . TRBJ2-3
TGTGCCACCAGTAGACAGGGGAGCAATCAGCCCCAGCATTTT CATSRQGSNQPQHF . TRBV24-1 TRBD1 TRBJ1-5
TGTGCCAGTAGTGGGGCTCATCGGACAGGGGTAAACTATGGCTACACCTTC CASSGAHRTGVNYGYTF . TRBV19 TRBD1 TRBJ1-2
TGTGCCAGCAGTTTAGGGCCATTCTACGAGCAGTACTTC CASSLGPFYEQYF . TRBV27 . TRBJ2-7
TGCGCCAGCAGTCCGAGCAGAAGACACAGGGGGCTCTATGGCTACACCTTC CASSPSRRHRGLYGYTF . TRBV10-1 TRBD1 TRBJ1-2
TGTGCCACGCGACAGGTGGGGCAAAACATTCAGTACTTC CATRQVGQNIQYF . TRBV6-5 . TRBJ2-4
TGTGCCAGCAGCTTGGGACTCTCAAGTAATTCACCCCTCCACTTT CASSLGLSSNSPLHF once TRBV11-3 . TRBJ1-6
TGCGCCAGCAGCTCTCTGGGGGCGTTTGATGAAAAACTGTTTTTT CASSSLGAFDEKLFF . TRBV5-1 . TRBJ1-4
TGCGCCAGCAGCTGGGGGGATTTAAGGGAATCCACTGGAAACACCATATATTTT CASSWGDLRESTGNTIYF once TRBV5-1 . TRBJ1-3
TGTGCCAGCAGCATGGGACAGGGCCTCGAGCAGTACTTC CASSMGQGLEQYF . TRBV7-8 TRBD1 TRBJ2-7
TGCAGCGTTGAACCAGGGACAGGGCTTCACTACACCTTC CSVEPGTGLHYTF . TRBV29-1 TRBD1 TRBJ1-2
TGTGCCAGCAGTACGACAGGGGAGCAGTACTTC CASSTTGEQYF once TRBV27 TRBD1 TRBJ2-7
TGTGCCAGCAGGGGGCGGGGGGGCGCCCACACCGGGGAGCTGTTTTTT CASRGRGGAHTGELFF once TRBV27 TRBD2 TRBJ2-2
TGCGCCAGCAGTGAGTCGTGGGGCAGGGCGGTTCAGCCCCAGCATTTT CASSESWGRAVQPQHF . TRBV10-2 . TRBJ1-5
TGTGCCAGCAGGCTGAGCGGGGCTTTCGAGCAGTACTTC CASRLSGAFEQYF . TRBV27 TRBD2 TRBJ2-7
TGTGCCACCAGCAGAGGGTTAACAGGGCCCAACGAGCAGTACTTC CATSRGLTGPNEQYF . TRBV15 . TRBJ2-7
TGTGCCACCGTGGACTATTCACAAGAGACCCAGTACTTC CATVDYSQETQYF . TRBV7-9 . TRBJ2-5
TGTGCCAGCAGCCGGGCCCCTAATGAAAAACTGTTTTTT CASSRAPNEKLFF few TRBV14 . TRBJ1-4
TGTGCCAGCAGCCCCTTAACGGACACTGAAGCTTTCTTT CASSPLTDTEAFF . TRBV7-9 . TRBJ1-1
TGTGCCAGCAGCTTTCCGGGATTGGACGGCTACACCTTC CASSFPGLDGYTF . TRBV5-6 . TRBJ1-2
TGTGCCAGCAGCTTAATTCCCGCGAAAAGTCCGAACACTGAAGCTTTCTTT CASSLIPAKSPNTEAFF . TRBV7-3 . TRBJ1-1
TGCGCCAGCAGCCCGCTAAGCGGGGTTGGAGATACGCAGTATTTT CASSPLSGVGDTQYF once TRBV5-1 TRBD2 TRBJ2-3
TGTGCCAGCGAGGGGGCTACCATATATTTT CASEGATIYF . TRBV11-2 TRBD1 TRBJ1-3
TGCGCCAGCAGCTTGACGGGTTTGGTAACAGATACGCAGTATTTT CASSLTGLVTDTQYF . TRBV5-1 . TRBJ2-3
TGTGCCAGCCTCGGACAGGAGAACACTGAAGCTTTCTTT CASLGQENTEAFF . TRBV28 TRBD1 TRBJ1-1
TGTGCCAGCAGCTTAAAACCCCCTCGACTAGCGGGGGACTACAATGAGCAGTTCTTC CASSLKPPRLAGDYNEQFF . TRBV7-3 TRBD2 TRBJ2-1
TGTGCCAGCAGTCAAGGACAGGGGGAAAAGCAGTACTTC CASSQGQGEKQYF . TRBV7-2 TRBD1 TRBJ2-7
TGTGCCAGCTCACCTCCCGGACTAGCGCCTGTCAATGAGCAGTTCTTC CASSPPGLAPVNEQFF . TRBV18 TRBD2 TRBJ2-1
TGTGCCAGCAGTTTAAGGGGAAACGAGCAGTACTTC CASSLRGNEQYF . TRBV28 . TRBJ2-7
TGTGCCAGCAGCTCGGACAGCGCGAACACCGGGGAGCTGTTTTTT CASSSDSANTGELFF . TRBV5-6 . TRBJ2-2
TGTGCCAGCAGCCCCGGGACAGGGATCACAGATACGCAGTATTTT CASSPGTGITDTQYF . TRBV6-2/TRBV6-3 TRBD1 TRBJ2-3
TGTGCCAGCAGACCCTACGGGGGACTTAATTCACCCCTCCACTTT CASRPYGGLNSPLHF few TRBV6-6 . TRBJ1-6
TGTGCCACCAGTGACCCGGGCAGGGGGAACCCCTACGAGCAGTACTTC CATSDPGRGNPYEQYF . TRBV24-1 TRBD1 TRBJ2-7
TGTGCCAGCAGCCTGGGACAGCCCAATCAGCCCCAGCATTTT CASSLGQPNQPQHF . TRBV6-5 TRBD1 TRBJ1-5
TGTGCCAGCAGTTTAGGGAGCGAGCGGGGGGATGACACTGAAGCTTTCTTT CASSLGSERGDDTEAFF . TRBV27 . TRBJ1-1
TGTGCCATCAGTGAGGAGGGAAGGAGCAATCAGCCCCAGCATTTT CAISEEGRSNQPQHF . TRBV10-3 . TRBJ1-5
TGTGCCAGCAGCCCGCGGGGGGGCTCCTACAATGAGCAGTTCTTC CASSPRGGSYNEQFF . TRBV7-2 TRBD2 TRBJ2-1
TGCGCCAGCAGCTTCGAGTCCGGGACAGGATTCTATGGCTACACCTTC CASSFESGTGFYGYTF once TRBV5-1 TRBD1 TRBJ1-2
TGTGCCAGCAGGGCCACCAATAATTCACCCCTCCACTTT CASRATNNSPLHF . TRBV2 . TRBJ1-6
TGTGCCAGCAGTCCAGGACAGGGGGGAAACACCTTC CASSPGQGGNTF . TRBV28 TRBD1 TRBJ1-2
TGCGCCAGCAGCTTGCTAGACGCCGGCGGCATTCAGTACTTC CASSLLDAGGIQYF . TRBV5-1 . TRBJ2-4